These 2 T cell receptor beta chains were all obtained from the same sample, sequenced in a study of identical twins. TCRdb re-analysed the 5' RACE reads in MiXCR, keeping a single row per CDR3 protein. This table holds approximately 530,000 distinct CDR3 sequences, 20% to 25% found once. This sample was also put to use in a study of yellow fever vaccine responses in identical twins.

The material sequenced was CD4+ T cells sorted from blood. Source of these receptors: a woman between 18 and 29 years old in good health.

The CDR3 DNA reads as TGTGCCAGCAGCCATTCTAGCGGGGGAGGCACAGATACGCAGTATTTT. Its protein is CASSHSSGGGTDTQYF. This chain links TRBV4-2 with TRBJ2-3, with TRBD2 matching over 10 bases. Losses at the gene ends were 3 bases for V and 1 base for J; bases not matched to a gene: 4. Germline CDR1 reads LGHNA; CDR2 reads YNFKEQ. The CDR3 runs 16 residues.

This clonotype was seen only a few times. V usage is TRBV29-1 and J usage is TRBJ2-2, with D unresolved. The V gene lost 7 bases and the J gene lost 4 bases, with 13 bases spanning the gap. CDR1 SQVTM and CDR2 ANQGSEA come from the germline V gene. This CDR3 is 13 amino acids long. The CDR3 loop is CSAKLGVTGELFF. CDR3 nucleotide sequence: TGCAGCGCTAAACTTGGTGTCACCGGGGAGCTGTTTTTT.